This entry concerns a single T cell receptor (beta chain). The CDR3 has 17 amino acids. The germline V gene encodes CDR1 SGDLS and CDR2 YYNGEE. V shed 0 bases and J shed 0 bases, with 13 bases lying between them. The sample belongs to a study of OX40 agonist ivuxolimab in advanced cancers. Libraries were prepared by immunoSEQ multiplex PCR; TCRdb keeps only in-frame clonotypes and omits some of them. The repertoire holds 70,000 to 90,000 clones, with more than 85% as singletons. The source was CD4+ or CD8+ T cells sorted from blood, collected in a trial of the OX40 agonist ivuxolimab. The clonotype originates from an adult with an advanced solid tumor such as melanoma, head and neck, liver or kidney cancer. This chain uses TRBV9 with TRBJ2-1; D ambiguous. The CDR3: CASSVGIKFRSYNEQFF. The DNA for the CDR3 is TGTGCCAGCAGCGTAGGGATCAAATTTCGCTCCTACAATGAGCAGTTCTTC.